This T cell receptor beta chain was captured by sequencing in a study of blood T cells in healthy people across ages. Study-wide results and limits: Strong correlation linked observed beta diversity and percent naive T cells. Expanded clonotype changes were possibly confounded by unknown donor CMV status.

A J-beta primer mix and a sample-barcoded 5' primer were used in a second PCR of about 7 to 12 cycles. MiXCR, applied by TCRdb to the 5' RACE reads, yields one record per CDR3 protein. Seen here are 450,000 to 700,000 distinct CDR3 sequences, roughly 28% observed once, and the top ten hold roughly 20%. This clonotype has a handful of counts. Its matching antigen is unknown. One end of the junction varies from germline; a read error may be responsible. This CDR3 spans 17 amino acids. Germline V lookup: CDR1 SNHLY, CDR2 FYNNEI. Specimen: blood. The receptor comes from a woman in her 70s in good health. This chain uses TRBV2 with TRBJ2-5; 8 nucleotides align to TRBD1. CDR3 loop: CASSEALAAGGWETRYF. For the CDR3, the DNA is TGTGCCAGCAGTGAAGCGCTGGCGGCAGGGGGCTGGGAGACCCGGTACTTC.